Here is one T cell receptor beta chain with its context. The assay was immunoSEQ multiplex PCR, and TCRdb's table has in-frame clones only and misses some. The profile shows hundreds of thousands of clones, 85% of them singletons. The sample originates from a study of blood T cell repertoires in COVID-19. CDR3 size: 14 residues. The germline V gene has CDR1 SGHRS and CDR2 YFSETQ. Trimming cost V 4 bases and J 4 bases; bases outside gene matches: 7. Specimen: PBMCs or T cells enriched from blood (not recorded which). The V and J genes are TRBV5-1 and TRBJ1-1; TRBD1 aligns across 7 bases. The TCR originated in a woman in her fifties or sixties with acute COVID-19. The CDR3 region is CASSGETGLTEAFF. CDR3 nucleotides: TGCGCCAGCAGCGGGGAGACAGGGCTCACTGAAGCTTTCTTT.